Sequencing of this TCR beta chain was carried out in a study of blood T cells in healthy people across ages. This clonotype was observed a few times. Trimming removed 5 bases from V and 4 bases from J; junction bases left unmatched: 7. Looked up from germline, CDR1 is MNHEY and CDR2 is SMNVEV (reference sequence). The CDR3 is made up of 14 amino acids. Sample-barcoded 5' priming and a J-beta primer mix drove a second PCR of 7 to 11 cycles. TCRdb independently ran MiXCR on the 5' RACE reads; one entry per CDR3 protein. This sample has around 1.7 million distinct CDR3 sequences, with approximately 30% found just once.

The chain employs TRBV27 and TRBJ1-1; 7 positions match TRBD1. The specimen was blood. The TCR originated in a woman aged 25-40 years in good health. This chain's CDR3 is CASSAIQGSTEAFF. The CDR3 coding sequence is TGTGCCAGCAGTGCCATACAGGGGAGCACTGAAGCTTTCTTT.